Below, 26 T cell receptor beta chains from the same sample are listed, as sequenced in a study of OX40 agonist ivuxolimab in advanced cancers. Clones were sequenced by immunoSEQ multiplex PCR, and TCRdb holds only the in-frame ones, with some missing. The table has 50,000 or so clones, approximately 83% seen once. The specimen comprised CD4+ or CD8+ T cells sorted from blood, sampled in a trial of the OX40 agonist ivuxolimab. The receptors were sampled from an adult with an advanced solid tumor such as melanoma, head and neck, liver or kidney cancer.

The rearrangement links TRBV6-5 to TRBJ2-7, with a tentative D call TRBD1 (6 bases). The ends were cut back, 4 bases at V and 4 bases at J, with 17 bases in the middle. Germline CDR1 MNHEY, CDR2 SVGAGI. The CDR3 is 15 residues long. CDR3: CASSLGTGLGYEQYF. In DNA form, the CDR3 reads TGTGCCAGCAGTTTAGGAACAGGGTTAGGATACGAGCAGTACTTC.

The chain has TRBV19 and TRBJ2-5; 8 positions match TRBD2. This CDR3 has 14 residues. Germline V gives CDR1 LNHDA, CDR2 SQIVND (reference sequence). V shed 3 bases and J 5 bases; nucleotides not matched to a gene: 5. DNA for the CDR3: TGTGCCAGTAGTATTTCTCCGGGGGGGGAGACCCAGTACTTC. This encodes CASSISPGGETQYF.

The rearrangement uses TRBV5-6 and TRBJ1-2; a weak D match, TRBD1 (5 bases). Germline CDR1 is SGHDT and CDR2 is YYEEEE. V was trimmed by 1 base and J by 2 bases, leaving 15 bases between them. The CDR3 is 16 amino acids. The DNA for the CDR3 is TGTGCCAGCAGCTTGATTGTGGGGGAGAGGAACTATGGCTACACCTTC. Protein sequence: CASSLIVGERNYGYTF.

The V gene is TRBV7-9, the J gene TRBJ1-3; perhaps TRBD1 as D (5 bases). Trimming cost V 4 bases and J 0 bases, with 13 bases left between them. The CDR3 is 16 amino acids. Germline CDR1 and CDR2: SEHNR and FQNEAQ (reference sequence). CDR3 region: CASSSSGHSSGNTIYF. CDR3 in DNA: TGTGCCAGCAGCTCCTCCGGACATAGCTCTGGAAACACCATATATTTT.

V gene TRBV2 combines with J gene TRBJ1-1; a weak D match, TRBD1 (6 bases). Germline loops: CDR1 SNHLY, CDR2 FYNNEI. Trimming left V 5 bases short and J 1 base short, with 14 bases between. This CDR3 comprises 15 residues. In DNA, the CDR3 is TGTGCCAGCAGTTCTCAGGGGTTAGGGAACACTGAAGCTTTCTTT. It specifies CASSSQGLGNTEAFF.

The DNA for the CDR3 is TGTGCCAGCAGTGAGGAGTTAAACTATGGCTACACCTTC. Residues: CASSEELNYGYTF. The chain employs TRBV2 and TRBJ1-2; no clear D. Trimming removed 3 bases from V and 2 bases from J, with 7 bases in between. Germline lookup yields CDR1 SNHLY and CDR2 FYNNEI. The CDR3 totals 13 residues. Full variable domain (rest looked up from reference TRBV2 and TRBJ1-2): EPEVTQTPSHQVTQMGQEVILRCVPISNHLYFYWYRQILGQKVEFLVSFYNNEISEKSEIFDDQFSVERPDGSNFTLKIRSTKLEDSAMYFCASSEELNYGYTFGSGTRLTVV.

V gene TRBV2 combines with J gene TRBJ2-7, with TRBD1 matching over 8 bases. V lost 6 bases to trimming and J lost 3 bases; unmatched junction nucleotides: 7. Per germline, CDR1 SNHLY and CDR2 FYNNEI. The CDR3 length is 14 residues. CDR3 residues: CASRGQGAIYEQYF. The DNA for the CDR3 is TGTGCCAGCAGAGGGCAGGGGGCGATCTACGAGCAGTACTTC. The entire variable domain, with the rest obtained from reference TRBV2 and TRBJ2-7, is as follows: EPEVTQTPSHQVTQMGQEVILRCVPISNHLYFYWYRQILGQKVEFLVSFYNNEISEKSEIFDDQFSVERPDGSNFTLKIRSTKLEDSAMYFCASRGQGAIYEQYFGPGTRLTVT.

The V call is TRBV30, the J call TRBJ2-2; TRBD2 matches at 10 bases. CDR1 and CDR2 from the germline V gene are GTSNPN and SVGIG (reference sequence). The trim removed 2 bases at V and 9 bases at J, leaving 12 bases unmatched. This CDR3 region has 16 residues. The CDR3 DNA follows: TGTGCCTGGAGTTTTGGCCTAGCGGGAGTTACAAGGGAGCTGTTTTTT. Its protein product is CAWSFGLAGVTRELFF.

The chain combines TRBV5-4 with TRBJ1-1; possible D gene TRBD1, 5 bases. Germline V lookup: CDR1 SGHNT, CDR2 YYREEE (reference sequence). The CDR3 consists of 14 residues. With 4 bases removed from V and 2 bases from J, the gap between germline ends came to 12 bases. CDR3: CASSTGPSNTEAFF. CDR3 nucleotides: TGTGCCAGCAGCACGGGACCGAGTAACACTGAAGCTTTCTTT.

The chain is built from TRBV18 and TRBJ2-7; 9 bases map to TRBD1. Germline V gene sequence: CDR1 KGHSH, CDR2 LQKENI. The CDR3 covers 14 residues. J lost 0 bases, V lost 6 bases, and 3 bases had no gene match. CDR3 amino acids: CASSEQGASYEQYF. DNA for the CDR3: TGTGCCAGCTCCGAACAGGGGGCCTCCTACGAGCAGTACTTC.

CDR3 region: CASRAAGQRSFDTQYF. CDR3 DNA: TGTGCCAGCAGGGCGGCGGGACAGAGAAGCTTTGATACGCAGTATTTT. V usage is TRBV2 and J usage is TRBJ2-3; D might be TRBD1 (7 bases). Between the trimmed V and J ends, which lost 6 bases and 6 bases, there was a span of 22 bases. From germline, CDR1 is SNHLY and CDR2 FYNNEI. CDR3 length equals 16 residues.

This chain links TRBV7-8 with TRBJ2-7; D is ambiguous. Germline V gene data show CDR1 as SGHVS and CDR2 as FQNEAQ. The CDR3 consists of 15 residues. V shed 3 bases and J shed 3 bases, with 15 bases lying between them. CDR3 in amino acids: CASSFSDLSGYEQYF. DNA of the CDR3: TGTGCCAGCAGCTTTTCGGACCTAAGTGGCTACGAGCAGTACTTC.

This chain connects TRBV5-6 to TRBJ2-3, with 8 bases matching TRBD1. The trim removed 0 bases at V and 6 bases at J, leaving 9 bases unmatched. Per germline, CDR1 SGHDT and CDR2 YYEEEE. The CDR3 is 16 residues long. The chain's CDR3 is CASSLEPGQGDDTQYF. DNA for the CDR3: TGTGCCAGCAGCTTGGAACCCGGACAGGGAGACGATACGCAGTATTTT.

J is TRBJ1-1 and V is TRBV19; TRBD1 agrees at 7 bases. The germline gives CDR1 LNHDA, CDR2 SQIVND (reference sequence). The CDR3 runs 15 residues. The junction had 7 bases not matched to a gene; V was cut back by 4 bases and J by 2 bases. The CDR3, as DNA: TGTGCCAGTAGTAAGAGACAGGGTAAAAACACTGAAGCTTTCTTT. It translates to CASSKRQGKNTEAFF.

V is TRBV30 and J is TRBJ1-3; D not certain. Germline V gives CDR1 GTSNPN, CDR2 SVGIG (reference sequence). This CDR3 has 17 amino acids. The V and J ends lost 1 base and 4 bases respectively, with 20 bases between them. DNA of the CDR3: TGTGCCTGGAGTGGGGCAATGGTTCCGCAGACGGGAAACACCATATATTTT. This encodes CAWSGAMVPQTGNTIYF. The variable domain in full, with the rest retrieved from reference TRBV30 and TRBJ1-3, is SQTIHQWPATLVQPVGSPLSLECTVEGTSNPNLYWYRQAAGRGLQLLFYSVGIGQISSEVPQNLSASRPQDRQFILSSKKLLLSDSGFYLCAWSGAMVPQTGNTIYFGEGSWLTVV.

The chain carries TRBV2 and TRBJ1-4; D not certain. This CDR3 is built from 15 residues. Trimming left V 2 bases short and J 0 bases short, with 7 bases between. CDR1 SNHLY and CDR2 FYNNEI come from the germline V gene. The CDR3 is CASSETRTTNEKLFF. CDR3 nucleotide sequence: TGTGCCAGCAGTGAAACCCGGACAACTAATGAAAAACTGTTTTTT.

This clone was found a few times. The chain uses TRBV6-1 and TRBJ1-5; the match to TRBD1 covers 7 bases. The CDR3 length is 15 residues. Germline loops: CDR1 MNHNS, CDR2 SASEGT. Trimming at V came to 2 bases and at J to 10 bases, leaving 11 bases not matched to a gene. The CDR3 loop reads CASSERGQLGQPQHF. DNA of the CDR3: TGTGCCAGCAGTGAAAGGGGGCAGCTGGGACAACCCCAGCATTTT.

This clone was seen only once. The chain couples TRBV5-6 to TRBJ1-2, with D hard to call. Trimming stripped 6 bases from V and 7 bases from J, with 16 bases between. This CDR3 spans 13 amino acids. Germline V gene sequence: CDR1 SGHDT, CDR2 YYEEEE. The CDR3 DNA is TGTGCCAGCATTCCGGGGAGGGTTGGTGGCTACACCTTC. It specifies CASIPGRVGGYTF.

The rearrangement links TRBV5-5 to TRBJ2-2; possibly TRBD2 for D (5 bases). There are 17 residues in the CDR3. Trimming left V 4 bases short and J 1 base short, with 17 bases between. Looked up from germline, CDR1 is SGHKS and CDR2 is YYEKEE (reference sequence). Here the CDR3 reads CASSPHRTGLNTGELFF. DNA of the CDR3: TGTGCCAGCAGCCCCCATAGGACGGGATTGAACACCGGGGAGCTGTTTTTT.

The rearrangement joins TRBV6-5 to TRBJ1-2; D not resolved. The CDR3 contains 13 residues. Per the germline V gene, CDR1 is MNHEY and CDR2 is SVGAGI. V shed 2 bases and J shed 8 bases, with 12 bases lying between them. CDR3 sequence: CASSYDGFEGYTF. CDR3 nucleotides: TGTGCCAGCAGTTACGACGGTTTCGAGGGCTACACCTTC.

CDR3: CASSPWGETDTQYF. The CDR3 DNA reads TGTGCCAGCTCACCATGGGGGGAGACAGATACGCAGTATTTT. The chain joins TRBV18 to TRBJ2-3; D is perhaps TRBD2 (6 bases). Looked up from germline, CDR1 is KGHSH and CDR2 is LQKENI. The CDR3 is made up of 14 amino acids. Trimming removed 2 bases from V and 3 bases from J, with 9 bases in between.

CDR3 sequence: CASSLRTGTATYEQYF. The CDR3 DNA reads as TGTGCCAGCAGCCTACGTACCGGGACTGCGACCTACGAGCAGTACTTC. V and J are TRBV7-2 and TRBJ2-5, with D possibly TRBD2 on 6 matching bases. The DNA end lines up better with TRBJ2-7; the J call may be wrong. This CDR3 spans 16 amino acids. In germline, CDR1 is SGHTA, CDR2 FQGNSA.

The rearrangement links TRBV28 to TRBJ2-2; either TRBD1 or TRBD2 may fit D (6 bases each). The V end lost 10 bases, the J end lost 0 bases, and 15 bases lay between the germline ends. CDR3 length equals 15 residues. Looked up from germline, CDR1 is MDHEN and CDR2 is SYDVKM. This CDR3 reads CATHQGTSNTGELFF. For the CDR3, the DNA is TGTGCCACCCATCAGGGGACTTCGAACACCGGGGAGCTGTTTTTT.

V usage is TRBV11-2 and J usage is TRBJ1-2; D not certain. The germline V gene encodes CDR1 SGHAT and CDR2 FQNNGV. Trimming took 4 bases from V and 5 from J, leaving 11 bases between them. The CDR3 length is 13 residues. The CDR3 coding sequence is TGTGCCAGCAGCTCGGGATTAAGATATGGCTACACCTTC. Its protein is CASSSGLRYGYTF.

The genes are TRBV4-2 and TRBJ1-3; D possibly corresponds to TRBD1 (6 bases). CDR3 length: 16 residues. Trimming cost V 4 bases and J 3 bases, with 16 bases left between them. Germline CDR1 reads LGHNA; CDR2 reads YNFKEQ. DNA of the CDR3: TGTGCCAGCAGCCCGGACTGGGGGGGCGGTGGAAACACCATATATTTT. This encodes CASSPDWGGGGNTIYF.

This chain joins TRBV6-1 and TRBJ1-2; D possibly corresponds to TRBD1 (6 bases). Germline lookup yields CDR1 MNHNS and CDR2 SASEGT. V was cut by 3 bases and J by 4 bases, with 18 bases left in between. This CDR3 has 16 amino acids. The CDR3 loop reads CASSDPRQEPFYGYTF. The CDR3 nucleotides are TGTGCCAGCAGTGACCCACGACAGGAGCCATTCTATGGCTACACCTTC.